A single T cell receptor beta chain is shown here with its context. The antigen is not known. The PCR employed 60 Vbeta primers together with 13 Jbeta primers. The table came from immunoSEQ multiplex PCR; TCRdb's copy has only in-frame clones and leaves some out. This sample has 150,000 to 200,000 clones; 77% occur once, and the top ten carry around 1.5%. Germline CDR1 and CDR2: LNHNV and YYDKDF (reference sequence). The ends were cut back, 3 bases at V and 2 bases at J, with 11 bases in the middle. This CDR3 region has 14 residues. This sample is drawn from a study of cytomegalovirus exposure and HLA in healthy donors. Overall study findings and caveats: There were under 200 TCR beta chains listed as cytomegalovirus-associated.

The chain joins TRBV15 to TRBJ2-7, with D maybe TRBD2 (6 bases). This TCR was sampled from a woman in her 30s in good health and CMV-seronegative. Sequencing was carried out using PBMCs. The CDR3 is CATSSGGNTYEQYF. The CDR3 bases are TGTGCCACCAGCAGCGGCGGGAACACCTACGAGCAGTACTTC.